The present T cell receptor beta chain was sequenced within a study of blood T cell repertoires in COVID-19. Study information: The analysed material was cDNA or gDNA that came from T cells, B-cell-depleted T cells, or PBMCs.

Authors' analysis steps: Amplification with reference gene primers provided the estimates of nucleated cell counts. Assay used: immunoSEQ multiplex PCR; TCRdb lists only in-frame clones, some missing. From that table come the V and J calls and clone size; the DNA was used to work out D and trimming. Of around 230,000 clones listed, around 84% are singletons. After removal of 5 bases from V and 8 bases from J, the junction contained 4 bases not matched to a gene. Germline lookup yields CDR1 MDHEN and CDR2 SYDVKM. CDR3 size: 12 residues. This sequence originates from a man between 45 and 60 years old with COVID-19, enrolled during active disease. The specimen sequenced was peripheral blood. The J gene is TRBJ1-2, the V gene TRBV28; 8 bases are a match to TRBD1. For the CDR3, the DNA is TGTGCCAGCAGTGGACAGGGAGAGGGCTACACCTTC. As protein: CASSGQGEGYTF.